Listed below are T cell receptor beta chains from one sample, sequenced in a study of beta chain features in type 1 diabetes. Assay: immunoSEQ multiplex PCR; the TCRdb copy retains only in-frame clones and omits some. The repertoire holds around 430,000 clones, 30% seen once, with 0.05% to 0.07% in the top ten. Sequenced: naive CD4+ T cells from blood. These TCRs come from a man between 18 and 29 years old in good health. CDR3s include the opening cysteine and the closing phenylalanine or tryptophan. A D gene is named only where the DNA matches it firmly. Expanded clones are given a class, and other clones once, few, many or no size at all.

.	few	TRBV4-3	TRBJ1-4	CASSQGPVNEKLFF	TGCGCCAGCAGCCAAGGACCTGTGAATGAAAAACTGTTTTTT
.	.	TRBV9	TRBJ1-2	CASSVAPRGHYGYTF	TGTGCCAGCAGCGTAGCCCCTCGGGGGCACTATGGCTACACCTTC
.	.	TRBV10-3	TRBJ1-2	CAISDEAVYGYTF	TGTGCCATCAGTGACGAAGCAGTCTATGGCTACACCTTC
.	few	TRBV9	TRBJ2-1	CASSPAGYNEQFF	TGTGCCAGCAGCCCGGCGGGTTACAATGAGCAGTTCTTC
TRBD2	few	TRBV28	TRBJ2-7	CASRSYLERENSYEQYF	TGTGCCAGCAGATCATACCTTGAGCGGGAGAACTCCTACGAGCAGTACTTC
TRBD1	.	TRBV7-2	TRBJ1-1	CASSLAGGGTEAFF	TGTGCCAGCAGCTTAGCAGGGGGCGGAACTGAAGCTTTCTTT
.	.	TRBV30	TRBJ2-7	CAWRVRGSSYEQYF	TGTGCCTGGAGGGTCAGGGGTAGCTCCTACGAGCAGTACTTC
TRBD1	.	TRBV15	TRBJ2-1	CASERDSNNEQFF	TGTGCCAGCGAACGGGACAGCAACAATGAGCAGTTCTTC
.	.	TRBV6-5	TRBJ1-2	CASKDGVNGYTF	TGTGCCAGCAAGGATGGGGTAAATGGCTACACCTTC
TRBD1	.	TRBV10-3	TRBJ2-5	CAIRTGGEETQYF	TGTGCCATCAGGACAGGGGGAGAAGAGACCCAGTACTTC
TRBD2	.	TRBV11-1	TRBJ2-3	CASSPRLAGSTDTQYF	TGTGCCAGCAGCCCGCGACTAGCGGGAAGCACAGATACGCAGTATTTT
TRBD1	.	TRBV30	TRBJ2-3	CAWRIRQGRLTDTQYF	TGTGCCTGGAGGATACGACAGGGGAGGCTCACAGATACGCAGTATTTT
.	few	TRBV9	TRBJ1-2	CASSVSVGTANYGYTF	TGTGCCAGCAGCGTGTCCGTCGGGACCGCTAACTATGGCTACACCTTC
.	.	TRBV6-6	TRBJ2-5	CASSYSGRETQYF	TGTGCCAGCAGTTACTCGGGTCGGGAGACCCAGTACTTC
TRBD1	.	TRBV7-9	TRBJ2-1	CASSLEGQGAFGEQFF	TGTGCCAGCAGCTTAGAGGGACAGGGGGCTTTCGGTGAGCAGTTCTTC
.	.	TRBV6-6	TRBJ2-7	CASSYRGGYEQYF	TGTGCCAGCAGTTACAGGGGTGGTTACGAGCAGTACTTC